The present TCR beta chain was sequenced within a study of shared clonotypes between healthy human individuals. Study background: Participating donors consisted of a couple of women and a few men aged 18 to 49.

Investigators divided CD4+ cells into CD45RA+ naive and CD45RA-negative memory subsets. V gave up 7 bases and J gave up 9 bases, with 13 bases separating them. The CDR3 runs 11 residues. Germline CDR1 and CDR2: MNHEY and SVGAGI. This clone was counted a few times. The data were produced by immunoSEQ multiplex PCR, yet TCRdb's version contains in-frame clones alone and is incomplete. The sample yields about 230,000 clones, 60% to 80% seen once. Sequencing was done on a sample of memory CD4+ T cells sorted from blood. Subset specified: CD45RA-negative fraction. The sequence was obtained from a man aged 25-40 years in good health. The chain recombines TRBV6-5 with TRBJ2-7, with D unresolved. The CDR3: CASTLGRLQYF. In nucleotides, the CDR3 is TGTGCCAGCACCCTGGGTAGACTGCAGTACTTC.